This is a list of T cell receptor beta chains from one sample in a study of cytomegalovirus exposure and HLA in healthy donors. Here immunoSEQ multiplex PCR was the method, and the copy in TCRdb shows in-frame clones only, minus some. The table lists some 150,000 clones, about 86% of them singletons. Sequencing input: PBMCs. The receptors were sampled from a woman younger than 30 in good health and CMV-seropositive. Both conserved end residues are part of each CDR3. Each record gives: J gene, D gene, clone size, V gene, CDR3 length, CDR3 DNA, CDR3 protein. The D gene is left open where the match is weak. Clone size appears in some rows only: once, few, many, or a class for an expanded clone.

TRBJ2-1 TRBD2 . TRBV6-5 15 TGTGCCAGCAGTTACTCGCGAGCGGGGAACAATGAGCAGTTCTTC CASSYSRAGNNEQFF
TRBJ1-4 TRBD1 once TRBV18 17 TGTGCCAGCTCACCACCTGGACAGGGACCAACTAATGAAAAACTGTTTTTT CASSPPGQGPTNEKLFF
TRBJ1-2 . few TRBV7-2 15 TGTGCCAGCAGCTTACGACAGCGAAATAACTATGGCTACACCTTC CASSLRQRNNYGYTF
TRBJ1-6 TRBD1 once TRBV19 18 TGTGCCAGTAGTGGATCAGGACAGGGGCCCTCCTATAATTCACCCCTCCACTTT CASSGSGQGPSYNSPLHF
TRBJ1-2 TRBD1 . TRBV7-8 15 TGTGCCAGCAGCCCAGGGACAGGGGGGAACTATGGCTACACCTTC CASSPGTGGNYGYTF
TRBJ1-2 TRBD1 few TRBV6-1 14 TGTGCCAGCAATATACTACAGGGGGACTATGGCTACACCTTC CASNILQGDYGYTF
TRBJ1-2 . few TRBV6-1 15 TGTGCCAGCAGTGAAGCGCTTACGGGGTACTATGGCTACACCTTC CASSEALTGYYGYTF
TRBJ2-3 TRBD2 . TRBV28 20 TGTGCCAGCAGTTTATTAGCCGGGACTAGCGGGAGTTCAGGCACAGATACGCAGTATTTT CASSLLAGTSGSSGTDTQYF
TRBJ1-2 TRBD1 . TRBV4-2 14 TGTGCCAGCAGCCAGGAGGGACAGATCTATGGCTACACCTTC CASSQEGQIYGYTF
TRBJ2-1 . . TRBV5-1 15 TGCGCCAGCAGCTTCCTTAGCGGCCCTTCTTGGGAGCAGTTCTTC CASSFLSGPSWEQFF
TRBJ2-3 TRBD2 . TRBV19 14 TGTGCCAGTAAGATAGCGGGGGACACAGATACGCAGTATTTT CASKIAGDTDTQYF
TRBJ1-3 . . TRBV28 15 TGTGCCAGCTGGGGCGGCTTCTTCTCTGGAAACACCATATATTTT CASWGGFFSGNTIYF
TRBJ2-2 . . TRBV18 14 TGTGCCAGCTCACCACCGAAGAGGGCCGGGGAGCTGTTTTTT CASSPPKRAGELFF
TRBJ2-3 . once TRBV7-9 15 TGTGCCAGCAGCTTAGCGGTGCGGGCTGAAGATACGCAGTATTTT CASSLAVRAEDTQYF
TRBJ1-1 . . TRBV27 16 TGTGCCAGCAGTTTAATCCCCAGGGGCGAAAACACTGAAGCTTTCTTT CASSLIPRGENTEAFF
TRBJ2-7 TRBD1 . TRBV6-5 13 TGTGCCAGCAGTTCCAGTCCAGGGGGCGAGCAGTACTTC CASSSSPGGEQYF
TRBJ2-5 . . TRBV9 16 TGTGCCAGCAGCGTATATAGCGCGGGGTCTCGGGAGACCCAGTACTTC CASSVYSAGSRETQYF
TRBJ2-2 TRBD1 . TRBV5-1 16 TGCGCCAGCAGCTCCTCGACAGGGCCGAACACCGGGGAGCTGTTTTTT CASSSSTGPNTGELFF
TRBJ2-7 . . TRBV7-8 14 TGTGCCAGCAGCTACCCTGACAGAACCTACGAGCAGTACTTC CASSYPDRTYEQYF
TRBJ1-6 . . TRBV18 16 TGTGCCAGCTCGTATCAAGGACAGATTTATAATTCACCCCTCCACTTT CASSYQGQIYNSPLHF
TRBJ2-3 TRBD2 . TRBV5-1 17 TGCGCCAGCAGCCGTACCATAACTAGCGGGAGGAGAGATACGCAGTATTTT CASSRTITSGRRDTQYF
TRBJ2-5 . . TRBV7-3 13 TGTGCCAGCAGCTTAATAGCTGGGGAGACCCAGTACTTC CASSLIAGETQYF
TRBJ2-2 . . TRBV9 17 TGTGCCAGCAGCGTAGGAATGAGGAGGCAGGTCTTAGCGGAGCTGTTTTTT CASSVGMRRQVLAELFF
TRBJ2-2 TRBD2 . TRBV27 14 TGTGCCAGTTGCAGCGGGAGGTACACCGGGGAGCTGTTTTTT CASCSGRYTGELFF
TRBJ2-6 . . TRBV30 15 TGTGCCTGGAGTGTAGTACTCTCTGGGGCCAACGTCCTGACTTTC CAWSVVLSGANVLTF
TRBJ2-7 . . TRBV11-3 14 TGTGCCAGCAGCTTAGCGGGGAGCTCCTACGAGCAGTACTTC CASSLAGSSYEQYF
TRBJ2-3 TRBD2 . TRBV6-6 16 TGTGCCAGCAGTTATAGCCTAGCGGGCCCCACAGATACGCAGTATTTT CASSYSLAGPTDTQYF
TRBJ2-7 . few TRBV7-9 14 TGTGCCAGCAGCTTAGCTGCAGACTACTACGAGCAGTACTTC CASSLAADYYEQYF
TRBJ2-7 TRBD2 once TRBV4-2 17 TGTGCCAGCAGCCAAGAAGGAGCGGGAGGCTGGGTTTACGAGCAGTACTTC CASSQEGAGGWVYEQYF
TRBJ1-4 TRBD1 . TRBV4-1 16 TGCGCCAGCAGCTCGGCAGGGGGCGGCTTTAATGAAAAACTGTTTTTT CASSSAGGGFNEKLFF
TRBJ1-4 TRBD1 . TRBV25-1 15 TGTGCCAGCAGGGGGGATCGACAGGGCGTTGAAAAACTGTTTTTT CASRGDRQGVEKLFF
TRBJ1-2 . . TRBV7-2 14 TGTGCCAGCAGCCGACAGCGCTCCGCGGGGGGCTACACCTTC CASSRQRSAGGYTF
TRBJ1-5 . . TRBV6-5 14 TGTGCCAGCAGTTACTCCCAGGGGATTCAGCCCCAGCATTTT CASSYSQGIQPQHF